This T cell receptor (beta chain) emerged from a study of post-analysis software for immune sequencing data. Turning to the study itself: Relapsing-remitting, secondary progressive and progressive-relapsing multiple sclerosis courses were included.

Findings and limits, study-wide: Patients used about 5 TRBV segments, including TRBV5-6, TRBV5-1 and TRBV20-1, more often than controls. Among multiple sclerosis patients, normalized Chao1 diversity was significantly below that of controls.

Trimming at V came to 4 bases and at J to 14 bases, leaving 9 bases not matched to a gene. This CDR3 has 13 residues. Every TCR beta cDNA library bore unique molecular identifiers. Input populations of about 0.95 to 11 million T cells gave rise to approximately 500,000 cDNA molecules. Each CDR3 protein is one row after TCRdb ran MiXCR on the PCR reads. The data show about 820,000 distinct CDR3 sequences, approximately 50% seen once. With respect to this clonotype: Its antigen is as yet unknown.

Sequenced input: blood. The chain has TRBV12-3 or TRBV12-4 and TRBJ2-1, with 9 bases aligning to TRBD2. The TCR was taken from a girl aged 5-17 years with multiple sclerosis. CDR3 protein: CASSSQQRGAEFF. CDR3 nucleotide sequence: TGTGCCAGCAGTTCCCAGCAGCGGGGGGCGGAGTTCTTC.